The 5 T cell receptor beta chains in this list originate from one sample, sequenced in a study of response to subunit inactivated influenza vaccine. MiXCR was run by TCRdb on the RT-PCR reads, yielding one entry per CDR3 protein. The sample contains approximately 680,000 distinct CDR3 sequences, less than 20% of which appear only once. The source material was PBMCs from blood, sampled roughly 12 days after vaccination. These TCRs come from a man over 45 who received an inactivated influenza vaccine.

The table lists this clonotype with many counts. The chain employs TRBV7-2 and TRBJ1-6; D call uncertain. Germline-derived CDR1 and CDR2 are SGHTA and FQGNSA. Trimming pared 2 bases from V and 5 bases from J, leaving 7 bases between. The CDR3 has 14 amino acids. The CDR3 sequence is CASSLQRHNSPLHF. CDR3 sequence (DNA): TGTGCCAGCAGCTTACAGAGACATAATTCACCCCTCCACTTT.

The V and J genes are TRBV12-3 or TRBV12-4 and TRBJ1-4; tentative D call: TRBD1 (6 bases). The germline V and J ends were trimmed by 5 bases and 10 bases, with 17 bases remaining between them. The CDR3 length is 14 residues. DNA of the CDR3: TGTGCCAGCAGTCCGAGACAGGCCCAAGCAAAACTGTTTTTT. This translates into CASSPRQAQAKLFF.

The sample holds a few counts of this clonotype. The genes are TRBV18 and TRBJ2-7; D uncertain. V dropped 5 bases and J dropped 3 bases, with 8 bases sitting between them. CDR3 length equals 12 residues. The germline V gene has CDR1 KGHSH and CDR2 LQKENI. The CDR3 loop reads CASSGSGYEQYF. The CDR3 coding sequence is TGTGCCAGCTCAGGTTCCGGCTACGAGCAGTACTTC.

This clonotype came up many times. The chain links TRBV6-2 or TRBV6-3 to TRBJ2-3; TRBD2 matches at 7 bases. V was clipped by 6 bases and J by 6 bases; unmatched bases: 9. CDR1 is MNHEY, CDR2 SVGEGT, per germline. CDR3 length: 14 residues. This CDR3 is CASRKAGAGDTQYF. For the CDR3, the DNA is TGTGCCAGCAGAAAGGCGGGAGCGGGTGATACGCAGTATTTT.

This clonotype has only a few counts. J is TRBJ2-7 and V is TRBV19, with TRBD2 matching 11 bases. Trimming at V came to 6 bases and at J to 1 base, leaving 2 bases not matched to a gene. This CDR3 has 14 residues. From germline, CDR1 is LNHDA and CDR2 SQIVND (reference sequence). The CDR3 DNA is TGTGCCAGTAGGTGGACTAGCGGGTCCTACGAGCAGTACTTC. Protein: CASRWTSGSYEQYF. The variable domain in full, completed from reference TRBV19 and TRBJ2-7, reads DGGITQSPKYLFRKEGQNVTLSCEQNLNHDAMYWYRQDPGQGLRLIYYSQIVNDFQKGDIAEGYSVSREKKESFPLTVTSAQKNPTAFYLCASRWTSGSYEQYFGPGTRLTVT.